Below are 25 T cell receptor beta chains sequenced from a single sample in a study of blood T cell repertoires in COVID-19. This table comes from immunoSEQ multiplex PCR, and its TCRdb copy is limited to in-frame clones, with some not included. This table has around 250,000 clones, approximately 87% appearing once. Input material: peripheral blood. The receptor set was obtained from a man between 60 and 75 years old with acute or convalescent COVID-19.

The J gene is TRBJ2-7, the V gene TRBV11-2; 9 bases are a match to TRBD2. CDR1 and CDR2 from the germline V gene are SGHAT and FQNNGV. J was trimmed by 6 bases and V by 5 bases; bases with no gene match: 11. This CDR3 comprises 15 residues. For the CDR3, the DNA is TGTGCCAGCAGCCCAGGGGCTAGCGGGATTGGCGAGCAGTACTTC. Its translation is CASSPGASGIGEQYF.

This rearrangement joins TRBV18 to TRBJ2-7, with a weak D call TRBD1 (6 bases). The V gene's germline CDR1 is KGHSH and CDR2 LQKENI. The CDR3 is made up of 15 amino acids. Trimming pared 4 bases from V and 2 bases from J, leaving 15 bases between. The CDR3 sequence is CASSLRQAVAYEQYF. The CDR3 DNA is TGTGCCAGCTCACTGCGACAGGCCGTAGCCTACGAGCAGTACTTC.

This clone was picked up one time. This chain connects TRBV7-3 to TRBJ2-2; a possible D gene is TRBD2 (6 bases). The germline CDR1 and CDR2 sequences are SGHTA and FQGTGA. V lost 3 bases to trimming and J lost 2 bases, with 10 bases between them. The CDR3 loop spans 15 amino acids. The CDR3 nucleotides are TGTGCCAGCAGCTTGAGGGGACTTAACACCGGGGAGCTGTTTTTT. Translated: CASSLRGLNTGELFF.

The chain joins TRBV7-9 to TRBJ2-1; TRBD1 aligns across 9 bases. The germline V gene has CDR1 SEHNR and CDR2 FQNEAQ (reference sequence). The CDR3 totals 17 residues. Trimming at V came to 4 bases and at J to 10 bases, leaving 17 bases not matched to a gene. CDR3 coding DNA: TGTGCCAGCAGCTCGTACAGGGGGCGGTCCATGGTGCACGAGCAGTTCTTC. Amino acid sequence: CASSSYRGRSMVHEQFF.

This chain uses TRBV28 with TRBJ2-1; D possibly corresponds to TRBD1 (6 bases). The CDR3 sequence is 12 residues long. Germline V gives CDR1 MDHEN, CDR2 SYDVKM. The V end was cut by 6 bases, the J end by 7 bases, with 10 bases between. The CDR3 here is CASRGQRNEQFF. Written as DNA, the CDR3 is TGTGCCAGCAGAGGACAGAGAAATGAGCAGTTCTTC. Full variable domain (rest looked up from reference TRBV28 and TRBJ2-1): DVKVTQSSRYLVKRTGEKVFLECVQDMDHENMFWYRQDPGLGLRLIYFSYDVKMKEKGDIPEGYSVSREKKERFSLILESASTNQTSMYLCASRGQRNEQFFGPGTRLTVL.

This chain uses TRBV6-2 or TRBV6-3 with TRBJ2-1, with D possibly being TRBD2 (6 bases). In germline, CDR1 is MNHEY, CDR2 SVGEGT. The CDR3 is made up of 15 amino acids. V lost 6 bases, J lost 2 bases, and 14 bases lay in between. The CDR3 DNA follows: TGTGCCAGCAGCTCCCTTGGCGGGACCTACAATGAGCAGTTCTTC. This codes for CASSSLGGTYNEQFF.

J is TRBJ2-3 and V is TRBV28; D is perhaps TRBD2 (5 bases). The length of the CDR3 is 14 residues. Trimming took off 5 bases at V and 0 bases at J, with 9 bases between the two ends. CDR1 and CDR2 (germline): MDHEN, SYDVKM. The CDR3 is CASSLTGSTDTQYF. CDR3 coding DNA: TGTGCCAGCAGTCTAACGGGGAGCACAGATACGCAGTATTTT.

The V gene is TRBV5-1, the J gene TRBJ1-4, with D possibly being TRBD1 (5 bases). Trimming cost V 5 bases and J 0 bases, with 14 bases left between them. In germline, CDR1 is SGHRS, CDR2 YFSETQ. The CDR3 is 16 amino acids. CDR3 sequence reads: CASRPGIVATNEKLFF. The CDR3 nucleotides read TGCGCCAGCAGGCCAGGGATTGTAGCAACTAATGAAAAACTGTTTTTT.

The rearrangement uses TRBV27 and TRBJ1-2, with TRBD1 as a possible D gene (6 bases). The CDR3 consists of 14 residues. The V gene's germline CDR1 is MNHEY and CDR2 SMNVEV (reference sequence). Trimming shortened V by 5 bases and J by 7 bases, and 17 bases separated the two germline ends. The CDR3 spells CASSVLRGGSGYTF. CDR3 coding DNA: TGTGCCAGCAGTGTACTCAGGGGAGGGAGTGGCTACACCTTC.

The chain employs TRBV19 and TRBJ1-5; D is possibly TRBD1 (6 bases). Trimming cost V 7 bases and J 3 bases, with 13 bases left between them. From germline, CDR1 is LNHDA and CDR2 SQIVND (reference sequence). This CDR3 comprises 14 residues. The CDR3, as DNA: TGTGCCAGTATTCAAACGGGACACAATCAGCCCCAGCATTTT. The encoded protein is CASIQTGHNQPQHF.

This clone was detected a few times. The V gene is TRBV12-3 or TRBV12-4, the J gene TRBJ2-3; D unclear. The CDR3 has 13 residues. V lost 3 bases and J 3 bases, leaving 7 bases between the germline ends. The CDR3 DNA reads as TGTGCCAGCAGTTTGTTGCGGACAGATACGCAGTATTTT. Its translation: CASSLLRTDTQYF.

J is TRBJ1-3 and V is TRBV30, with 10 bases that match TRBD1. The CDR3 has 18 amino acids. Germline assignment: CDR1 GTSNPN and CDR2 SVGIG (reference sequence). The ends lost 0 bases at V and 2 bases at J; junction bases unmatched: 10. Here the CDR3 reads CAWSVRGQGIRAGNTIYF. The CDR3 DNA is TGTGCCTGGAGTGTGAGGGGACAGGGGATAAGAGCTGGAAACACCATATATTTT.

The V call is TRBV6-4, the J call TRBJ2-2; 10 bases match TRBD1. There are 15 residues in the CDR3. The trim removed 5 bases at V and 5 bases at J, leaving 5 bases unmatched. Germline V CDR1 and CDR2: MRHNA, SNTAGT. In nucleotides, the CDR3 is TGTGCCAGCAGTATGGACAGGGGGGAAACCGGGGAGCTGTTTTTT. It translates to CASSMDRGETGELFF.

The chain links TRBV11-3 to TRBJ2-1; D call uncertain. Germline CDR1 SGHNT, CDR2 YENEEA. The CDR3 is 12 residues long. V shed 2 bases and J shed 6 bases, with 5 bases lying between them. The CDR3 loop reads CASSLTGNEQFF. The DNA for the CDR3 is TGTGCCAGCAGCTTAACCGGCAATGAGCAGTTCTTC.

The rearrangement links TRBV28 to TRBJ1-5, with 10 bases identical to TRBD1. CDR1 and CDR2 (germline): MDHEN, SYDVKM. The CDR3 has 16 amino acids. The ends lost 10 bases at V and 6 bases at J; junction bases unmatched: 15. CDR3 sequence (DNA): TGTGCCATCCCCGGAGGGGAAGGGGACAGGGGTCAGCCCCAGCATTTT. It translates to CAIPGGEGDRGQPQHF. Looking up the rest from reference TRBV28 and TRBJ1-5 gives the full variable domain: DVKVTQSSRYLVKRTGEKVFLECVQDMDHENMFWYRQDPGLGLRLIYFSYDVKMKEKGDIPEGYSVSREKKERFSLILESASTNQTSMYLCAIPGGEGDRGQPQHFGDGTRLSIL.

This chain uses TRBV27 with TRBJ1-2, with 8 bases matching TRBD1. This CDR3 has 17 residues. The V and J ends lost 3 bases and 2 bases, in that order; junction bases with no gene match: 11. CDR1 and CDR2 (germline): MNHEY, SMNVEV (reference sequence). For the CDR3, the DNA is TGTGCCAGCAGTTTCCGAACTCCCAGGGGGCCCAACTATGGCTACACCTTC. It translates to CASSFRTPRGPNYGYTF.

This clone was found once. The gene calls are TRBV5-4 and TRBJ2-7, with TRBD1 matching 7 bases. Germline V gene sequence: CDR1 SGHNT, CDR2 YYREEE (reference sequence). The CDR3 length is 14 residues. J was trimmed by 5 bases and V by 0 bases; bases with no gene match: 5. The CDR3 DNA follows: TGTGCCAGCAGCTTGGACAGGGGCAGCGACGAGCAGTACTTC. Translation gives CASSLDRGSDEQYF. Full variable domain (missing parts from reference TRBV5-4 and TRBJ2-7): ETGVTQSPTHLIKTRGQQVTLRCSSQSGHNTVSWYQQALGQGPQFIFQYYREEENGRGNFPPRFSGLQFPNYSSELNVNALELDDSALYLCASSLDRGSDEQYFGPGTRLTVT.

The chain carries TRBV18 and TRBJ1-1; possible D gene TRBD1, 6 bases. This CDR3 has 15 amino acids. V lost 3 bases to trimming and J lost 1 base, with 12 bases between them. Germline V gene data show CDR1 as KGHSH and CDR2 as LQKENI. For the CDR3, the DNA is TGTGCCAGCTCACCGGAACAGGGAGAGAACACTGAAGCTTTCTTT. Translated: CASSPEQGENTEAFF. The full variable domain, in which reference TRBV18 and TRBJ1-1 provide the parts outside the CDR3, is NAGVMQNPRHLVRRRGQEARLRCSPMKGHSHVYWYRQLPEEGLKFMVYLQKENIIDESGMPKERFSAEFPKEGPSILRIQQVVRGDSAAYFCASSPEQGENTEAFFGQGTRLTVV.

This clone was observed once. The rearrangement links TRBV7-3 to TRBJ2-7; 10 positions match TRBD2. Germline lookup yields CDR1 SGHTA and CDR2 FQGTGA. The CDR3 loop spans 15 amino acids. J was trimmed by 4 bases and V by 5 bases; bases with no gene match: 8. In nucleotides, the CDR3 is TGTGCCAGCAGCGAATCTAGCGGGAGTCAGTACGAGCAGTACTTC. This gives the protein CASSESSGSQYEQYF.

V and J are TRBV19 and TRBJ2-3; 9 bases align to TRBD2. The germline V gene encodes CDR1 LNHDA and CDR2 SQIVND (reference sequence). The CDR3 covers 17 residues. V lost 5 bases to trimming and J lost 5 bases; unmatched junction nucleotides: 14. CDR3 nucleotide sequence: TGTGCCAGTAGTCCTGTTTGGCGGGAGGGCCTTGGAGATACGCAGTATTTT. Residues: CASSPVWREGLGDTQYF.

Only one count was recorded for this clone. CDR3 in DNA: TGTGCCAGTAGTTTCGAGGACAGGGGTGGCACTGAAGCTTTCTTT. The encoded protein is CASSFEDRGGTEAFF. The chain recombines TRBV19 with TRBJ1-1, with 9 bases matching TRBD1. Germline CDR1 LNHDA, CDR2 SQIVND (reference sequence). Trimming took 5 bases from V and 4 from J; bases not matched to a gene: 8. The CDR3 extends over 15 amino acids.

The chain joins TRBV7-9 to TRBJ2-2, with 7 bases fitting TRBD1. The CDR3 runs 14 residues. Unmatched junction bases numbered 7, after V lost 5 bases and J lost 7 bases. CDR1 and CDR2 from the germline V gene are SEHNR and FQNEAQ (reference sequence). The CDR3 is CASSIQQGSGELFF. The CDR3 DNA follows: TGTGCCAGCAGCATCCAACAGGGGAGCGGGGAGCTGTTTTTT.

This clone was detected a few times. This chain links TRBV10-3 with TRBJ1-5; D gene uncertain. Germline loops: CDR1 ENHRY, CDR2 SYGVKD. The V and J ends lost 4 bases and 0 bases respectively, with 7 bases between them. The CDR3 has 14 amino acids. This chain's CDR3 is CAISAVNSNQPQHF. As DNA, the CDR3 is TGTGCCATCAGTGCGGTTAATAGCAATCAGCCCCAGCATTTT.

The V call is TRBV24-1, the J call TRBJ2-2; 13 bases are shared with TRBD2. CDR1 and CDR2 from the germline V gene are KGHDR and SFDVKD. The CDR3 is 14 residues long. Unmatched junction bases numbered 6, after V lost 12 bases and J lost 6 bases. CDR3 DNA: TGTGCCGTCGCGGGACTAGCGGGATCCGGGGAGCTGTTTTTT. This encodes CAVAGLAGSGELFF.

This clone was found a few times. The chain employs TRBV3-1 (or the pseudogene TRBV3-2) and TRBJ1-1; a weak D match, TRBD1 (5 bases). Trimming removed 0 bases from V and 0 bases from J, with 8 bases in between. The CDR3 sequence is 15 residues long. Germline assignment: CDR1 LGHDT and CDR2 YNNKEL (reference sequence). The CDR3 DNA follows: TGTGCCAGCAGCCAAGAAGGGGAAGTGAACACTGAAGCTTTCTTT. It codes for CASSQEGEVNTEAFF.